This T cell receptor beta chain was retrieved from a study of T cell responses to AZD1222 COVID-19 vaccine. Study overall: Pooling was applied to second doses at about 4 or about 12 weeks.

As regards this clone: The target antigen is unknown.

Study outcomes and limitations: Clonal diversity may have been underestimated, and the donors were mostly white British, with more females than males. Reportedly, nearly half the spike-specific TCRs target unmutated variant regions. Spike-specific TCR breadth rose after two AZD1222 doses, and depth rose as well.

Clones were read by immunoSEQ multiplex PCR, and TCRdb kept only the in-frame ones, dropping some. The profile shows more than 85,000 clones, 70% to 90% of them singletons. V gave up 2 bases and J gave up 4 bases, with 5 bases separating them. Germline lookup yields CDR1 LGHDT and CDR2 YNNKEL (reference sequence). The CDR3 consists of 12 residues. The chain joins TRBV3-1 (or the pseudogene TRBV3-2) to TRBJ1-2, with D uncertain. The sequencing used peripheral blood, collected on day 0 of AZD1222 vaccination. The receptor was isolated from an adult in good health. DNA of the CDR3: TGTGCCAGCAGCCAATTGGCCTATGGCTACACCTTC. As protein: CASSQLAYGYTF.